A single sample gave rise to the 22 T cell receptor beta chains below, sequenced in a study of T cells in Graves' hyperthyroidism and ophthalmopathy. The investigators amplified TCR beta CDR3 regions from RNA transcripts. An initial round of RT-PCR targeting the TCR CDR3 relied on the HTBI primer set. TCRdb re-analysed the multiplex PCR reads in MiXCR, keeping a single row per CDR3 protein. The sample records some 400,000 distinct CDR3 sequences, 13% being singletons. Sequenced sample: blood. These receptors all stem from a man aged 30 to 45 with Graves' hyperthyroidism that later progressed to Graves' ophthalmopathy.

This clonotype was observed many times. This chain uses TRBV11-1 with TRBJ2-3; 11 bases fit TRBD2. CDR3 length: 15 residues. Per the germline V gene, CDR1 is SGHAT and CDR2 is FQDESV (reference sequence). V gave up 5 bases and J gave up 4 bases; unmatched junction bases: 5. The CDR3 here is CASSDRLAGPDTQYF. CDR3 DNA: TGTGCCAGCAGCGACCGACTAGCGGGGCCAGATACGCAGTATTTT.

This clonotype came up a few times. The chain carries TRBV6-2 or TRBV6-3 and TRBJ1-5; D is unresolved. Germline-derived CDR1 and CDR2 are MNHEY and SVGEGT. Trimming removed 7 bases from V and 4 bases from J, with 11 bases in between. The CDR3 is made up of 13 amino acids. Written as DNA, the CDR3 is TGTGCCAGCACCTCGGTCATAAATCAGCCCCAGCATTTT. It yields the protein CASTSVINQPQHF.

This clonotype turned up a few times. The rearrangement uses TRBV9 and TRBJ2-5; D uncertain. The V gene lost 0 bases and the J gene lost 5 bases, with 14 bases spanning the gap. CDR3 length: 15 amino acids. The germline V gene has CDR1 SGDLS and CDR2 YYNGEE. The CDR3 bases are TGTGCCAGCAGCGTAGAGGTCTCCTTCGGTGAGACCCAGTACTTC. Amino acids: CASSVEVSFGETQYF.

V usage is TRBV6-1 and J usage is TRBJ1-3; D ambiguous. CDR1 MNHNS and CDR2 SASEGT come from the germline V gene. The length of the CDR3 is 19 residues. The V gene lost 3 bases and the J gene lost 4 bases, with 25 bases spanning the gap. CDR3 in amino acids: CASSDHRGLSGYLGNTIYF. The CDR3 nucleotides read TGTGCCAGCAGTGACCACCGCGGACTTTCCGGATACCTCGGAAACACCATATATTTT.

This clonotype was seen many times. The chain is built from TRBV11-2 and TRBJ2-7, with a weak D call TRBD1 (6 bases). Germline V gene lookup returns CDR1 SGHAT and CDR2 FQNNGV. Trimming took 0 bases from V and 2 from J, leaving 17 bases between them. This CDR3 spans 17 amino acids. The CDR3 protein is CASSLDRAPGHTYEQYF. The CDR3 DNA reads TGTGCCAGCAGCTTAGATAGGGCCCCGGGACACACCTACGAGCAGTACTTC.

At least ten counts were recorded for this clonotype. This chain joins TRBV4-1 and TRBJ1-4; TRBD1 matches 7 bases. The V and J ends lost 3 bases and 3 bases, in that order; junction bases with no gene match: 7. The germline CDR1 and CDR2 sequences are MGHRA and YSYEKL. The CDR3 length is 16 residues. The CDR3 coding sequence is TGCGCCAGCAGCCACGTTCAAGGGGGCCCTAATGAAAAACTGTTTTTT. Protein product: CASSHVQGGPNEKLFF.

This clonotype came up many times. The chain joins TRBV3-1 to TRBJ2-3; D might be TRBD2 (5 bases). Per the germline V gene, CDR1 is LGHDT and CDR2 is YNNKEL (reference sequence). CDR3 length: 13 residues. The ends were cut back, 5 bases at V and 6 bases at J, with 12 bases in the middle. CDR3 protein: CASSVRGMDTQYF. The CDR3 coding sequence is TGTGCCAGCAGCGTTCGGGGTATGGATACGCAGTATTTT.

This clonotype came up many times. The chain has TRBV7-3 and TRBJ2-5; a possible D gene is TRBD2 (5 bases). The CDR3 runs to 13 residues. Germline V gene lookup returns CDR1 SGHTA and CDR2 FQGTGA. Trimming shortened V by 5 bases and J by 10 bases, and 17 bases separated the two germline ends. The CDR3 is CASSVDGQGSQYF. The CDR3 DNA sequence: TGTGCCAGCAGCGTCGACGGCCAAGGGAGCCAGTACTTC.

This clonotype was detected a few times. This rearrangement joins TRBV5-5 to TRBJ2-7; D not certain. Per the germline V gene, CDR1 is SGHKS and CDR2 is YYEKEE (reference sequence). Trimming pared 4 bases from V and 2 bases from J, leaving 13 bases between. The CDR3 totals 14 residues. This CDR3 is CASSRQVPPYEQYF. CDR3 in DNA: TGTGCCAGCAGCAGGCAGGTCCCTCCCTACGAGCAGTACTTC.

The chain couples TRBV12-3 or TRBV12-4 to TRBJ1-1, with TRBD1 matching over 9 bases. Trimming removed 7 bases from V and 11 bases from J; junction bases left unmatched: 11. This CDR3 has 13 residues. The CDR3 nucleotides read TGTGCCAGCACCCCCGGGACAGGGAGGGGGGCTTTCTTT. Translation: CASTPGTGRGAFF.

In this sample, this clonotype turned up a few times. The chain is built from TRBV18 and TRBJ2-7, with 10 bases fitting TRBD2. In germline, CDR1 is KGHSH, CDR2 LQKENI. This CDR3 contains 14 residues. The trim removed 3 bases at V and 7 bases at J, leaving 6 bases unmatched. The CDR3 region has the DNA TGTGCCAGCTCACCGGGACTAGCGATGGGGGAGCAGTACTTC. As protein: CASSPGLAMGEQYF.

This clonotype was found many times. The CDR3 DNA sequence: TGTGCCAGCACCCGGGACGCTAGTAACACTGAAGCTTTCTTT. It translates to CASTRDASNTEAFF. The V gene is TRBV28, the J gene TRBJ1-1; TRBD1 might be the D (5 bases). The CDR3 contains 14 residues. Germline loops: CDR1 MDHEN, CDR2 SYDVKM. Trimming left V 7 bases short and J 2 bases short, with 14 bases between.

As to this clonotype: A much larger clone is a single base away; this may be a read error. The rearrangement uses TRBV4-1 and TRBJ2-5, with D perhaps TRBD2 (6 bases). Germline CDR1 and CDR2: MGHRA and YSYEKL. The CDR3 has 14 residues. The CDR3 nucleotides are TGCGCCAGCAGCCAGGGGGACTTCCAAGAGACCCAGCACTTC. It encodes CASSQGDFQETQHF.

This clonotype was found many times. The chain carries TRBV7-8 and TRBJ1-4; no definite D call. Germline loops: CDR1 SGHVS, CDR2 FQNEAQ. The germline V and J ends were trimmed by 0 bases and 0 bases, with 14 bases remaining between them. CDR3 length equals 18 residues. CDR3 amino acids: CASSLAWLDPATNEKLFF. CDR3 nucleotides: TGTGCCAGCAGCTTAGCTTGGCTAGACCCCGCAACTAATGAAAAACTGTTTTTT.

The rearrangement uses TRBV5-1 and TRBJ2-1; 8 bases are a match to TRBD1. The CDR3 is made up of 17 amino acids. Germline loops: CDR1 SGHRS, CDR2 YFSETQ. V trimming: 0 bases; J trimming: 1 base; junction bases outside the gene matches: 6. The CDR3 DNA sequence: TGCGCCAGCAGCTTGGGGACCAGGGGGCCATCCTACAATGAGCAGTTCTTC. It encodes CASSLGTRGPSYNEQFF.

This clonotype was seen at least ten times. As DNA, the CDR3 is TGTGCCAGCAGGCCAAGGGGAGAGGCCAAAAACATTCAGTACTTC. Residues: CASRPRGEAKNIQYF. The rearrangement uses TRBV3-1 and TRBJ2-4, with D perhaps being TRBD1 or TRBD2 (5 bases each). Trimming stripped 6 bases from V and 1 base from J, with 13 bases between. CDR3 length: 15 amino acids. Germline CDR1 LGHDT, CDR2 YNNKEL (reference sequence).

Many counts were recorded for this clonotype. The V call is TRBV20-1, the J call TRBJ2-3; the D is unclear. Trimming left V 2 bases short and J 1 base short, with 7 bases between. Germline CDR1 DFQATT, CDR2 SNEGSKA (reference sequence). The CDR3 is made up of 13 amino acids. Written as DNA, the CDR3 is TGCAGTGCTAGACACCTCCGCACAGATACGCAGTATTTT. This encodes CSARHLRTDTQYF.

V and J are TRBV9 and TRBJ2-2, with D perhaps TRBD1 or TRBD2 (6 bases each). Trimming took off 4 bases at V and 6 bases at J, with 10 bases between the two ends. The CDR3 covers 13 residues. Per the germline V gene, CDR1 is SGDLS and CDR2 is YYNGEE. CDR3 amino acids: CASSRGRAGELFF. The CDR3 DNA follows: TGTGCCAGCAGCCGGGGGCGGGCCGGGGAGCTGTTTTTT.

Many counts were recorded for this clonotype. V usage is TRBV11-3 and J usage is TRBJ2-7; unclear D gene. V gave up 5 bases and J gave up 1 base, with 9 bases separating them. From germline, CDR1 is SGHNT and CDR2 YENEEA. This CDR3 has 13 residues. CDR3 loop: CASSPSGSYEQYF. The CDR3 nucleotides read TGTGCCAGCAGCCCGTCGGGTTCCTACGAGCAGTACTTC.

This clonotype has at least ten counts. The chain combines TRBV14 with TRBJ2-3; no definite D call. The germline gives CDR1 SGHDN, CDR2 FVKESK. V gave up 0 bases and J gave up 0 bases, with 13 bases separating them. This CDR3 is built from 17 residues. The CDR3 sequence is CASSQDLRWSSTDTQYF. The CDR3 region has the DNA TGTGCCAGCAGCCAAGATTTGAGGTGGTCTAGCACAGATACGCAGTATTTT. Together with reference TRBV14 and TRBJ2-3, the CDR3 gives the full variable domain: EAGVTQFPSHSVIEKGQTVTLRCDPISGHDNLYWYRRVMGKEIKFLLHFVKESKQDESGMPNNRFLAERTGGTYSTLKVQPAELEDSGVYFCASSQDLRWSSTDTQYFGPGTRLTVL.

Of note for this clonotype: One end of the junction fails to match germline, which may point to a read error. The chain has TRBV7-2 and TRBJ1-3; D possibly corresponds to TRBD1 (5 bases). CDR1 and CDR2 from the germline V gene are SGHTA and FQGNSA. The CDR3 has 15 residues. CDR3 coding DNA: TGTGCCAGCAGCTTAGGTGGGGCCTCTGGAACCACCATATATTTT. This translates into CASSLGGASGTTIYF.

There are many counts of this clonotype. This chain links TRBV28 with TRBJ1-3; possible D gene TRBD1, 5 bases. The CDR3 contains 16 residues. CDR1 and CDR2 (germline): MDHEN, SYDVKM. V gave up 2 bases and J gave up 5 bases, with 16 bases separating them. CDR3 sequence reads: CASSLERGAARNTIYF. Here the CDR3 DNA reads TGTGCCAGCAGTTTAGAGCGTGGGGCAGCGAGAAACACCATATATTTT.